This T cell receptor beta chain was identified in a study of T cell responses to AZD1222 COVID-19 vaccine. Study findings and constraints: Close to half of spike-specific TCRs reportedly recognize unmutated variant regions.

The method was immunoSEQ multiplex PCR; TCRdb's version includes in-frame clones alone and lacks a portion of them. The data contain about 150,000 clones, more than 85% of them singletons. Comments on this clone: Its antigen is still unknown.

Trimming removed 2 bases at V and 0 bases at J, with 7 bases between. Germline V gives CDR1 GTSNPN, CDR2 SVGIG (reference sequence). CDR3 length: 13 residues. This chain uses TRBV30 with TRBJ2-5; unclear D gene. Material: peripheral blood, obtained on day 0 of AZD1222 vaccination. This TCR derives from an adult in good health. The CDR3 loop is CAWSLGNQETQYF. As DNA, the CDR3 is TGTGCCTGGAGTTTGGGTAACCAAGAGACCCAGTACTTC.